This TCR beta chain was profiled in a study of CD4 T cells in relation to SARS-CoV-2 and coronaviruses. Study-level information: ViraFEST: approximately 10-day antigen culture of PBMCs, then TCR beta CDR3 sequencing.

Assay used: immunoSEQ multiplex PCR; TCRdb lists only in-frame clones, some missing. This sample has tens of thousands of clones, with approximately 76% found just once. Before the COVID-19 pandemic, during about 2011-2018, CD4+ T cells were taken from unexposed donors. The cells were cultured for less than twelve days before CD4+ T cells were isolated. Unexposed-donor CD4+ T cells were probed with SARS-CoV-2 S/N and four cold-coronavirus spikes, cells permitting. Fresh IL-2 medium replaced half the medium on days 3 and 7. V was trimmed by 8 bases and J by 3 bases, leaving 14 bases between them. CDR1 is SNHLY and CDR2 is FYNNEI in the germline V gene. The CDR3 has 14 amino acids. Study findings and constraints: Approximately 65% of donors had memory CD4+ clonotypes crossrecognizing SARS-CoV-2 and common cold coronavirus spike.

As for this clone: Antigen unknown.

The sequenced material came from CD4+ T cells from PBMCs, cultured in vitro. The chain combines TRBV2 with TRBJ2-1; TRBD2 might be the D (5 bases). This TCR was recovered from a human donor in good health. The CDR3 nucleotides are TGTGCCAGCTTCATCGGGGAGAGCTACAATGAGCAGTTCTTC. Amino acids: CASFIGESYNEQFF. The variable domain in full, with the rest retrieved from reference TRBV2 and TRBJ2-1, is EPEVTQTPSHQVTQMGQEVILRCVPISNHLYFYWYRQILGQKVEFLVSFYNNEISEKSEIFDDQFSVERPDGSNFTLKIRSTKLEDSAMYFCASFIGESYNEQFFGPGTRLTVL.